What follows are 13 T cell receptor beta chains derived from one specimen sequenced in a study of blood T cell repertoires in COVID-19. Sequenced by immunoSEQ multiplex PCR; TCRdb stores in-frame clones only, minus some. The sample holds 300,000 to 400,000 clones, 88% seen once. Material for sequencing was PBMCs or T cells enriched from blood (not recorded which). The receptor set was obtained from a woman aged 18-30 years who had recovered from COVID-19.

The rearrangement uses TRBV19 and TRBJ1-6, with D tentatively TRBD1 (5 bases). Germline V gene data show CDR1 as LNHDA and CDR2 as SQIVND (reference sequence). V was pared by 6 bases and J by 11 bases, with 17 bases between. The CDR3 consists of 14 residues. The CDR3 nucleotides read TGTGCCAGTAGCACCCTTCCGGGCAGGGCACCCCTCCACTTT. It yields the protein CASSTLPGRAPLHF. The full variable domain, rest sourced from reference TRBV19 and TRBJ1-6, is DGGITQSPKYLFRKEGQNVTLSCEQNLNHDAMYWYRQDPGQGLRLIYYSQIVNDFQKGDIAEGYSVSREKKESFPLTVTSAQKNPTAFYLCASSTLPGRAPLHFGNGTRLTVT.

The chain combines TRBV27 with TRBJ2-7, with 9 positions matching TRBD1. The V gene end was trimmed by 3 bases and the J gene end by 6 bases; junction bases not matched to a gene: 9. Germline V gene lookup returns CDR1 MNHEY and CDR2 SMNVEV (reference sequence). CDR3 length: 15 residues. The CDR3 region is CASSLAGQGYLEQYF. CDR3 nucleotide sequence: TGTGCCAGCAGTTTGGCGGGACAGGGTTATCTCGAGCAGTACTTC.

The chain employs TRBV5-1 and TRBJ2-3; TRBD2 is a possible D gene (5 bases). This CDR3 spans 16 amino acids. Germline loops: CDR1 SGHRS, CDR2 YFSETQ. V gave up 4 bases and J gave up 1 base, with 16 bases separating them. The chain's CDR3 is CASSPDTIGGTDTQYF. CDR3 sequence (DNA): TGCGCCAGCAGCCCAGATACGATCGGGGGCACAGATACGCAGTATTTT. The full variable domain, in which reference TRBV5-1 and TRBJ2-3 provide the parts outside the CDR3, is KAGVTQTPRYLIKTRGQQVTLSCSPISGHRSVSWYQQTPGQGLQFLFEYFSETQRNKGNFPGRFSGRQFSNSRSEMNVSTLELGDSALYLCASSPDTIGGTDTQYFGPGTRLTVL.

V and J are TRBV10-1 and TRBJ1-5; D unclear. The CDR3 loop spans 14 amino acids. The V and J ends lost 11 bases and 1 base respectively, with 15 bases between them. Germline V gene data show CDR1 as WNHNN and CDR2 as SYGVQD (reference sequence). CDR3 region: CAARSRRSNQPQHF. CDR3 DNA: TGCGCCGCACGGTCCCGTCGGAGCAATCAGCCCCAGCATTTT.

This chain links TRBV29-1 with TRBJ1-2; TRBD1 aligns across 7 bases. This CDR3 region has 13 residues. Trimming removed 5 bases from V and 0 bases from J; junction bases left unmatched: 3. Germline lookup yields CDR1 SQVTM and CDR2 ANQGSEA. The CDR3 DNA reads as TGCAGCGTTAGGGACAGTCCTAACTATGGCTACACCTTC. Its protein product is CSVRDSPNYGYTF.

The chain is built from TRBV28 and TRBJ2-3; D gene uncertain. The CDR3 sequence is 14 residues long. With 2 bases removed from V and 0 bases from J, the gap between germline ends came to 6 bases. Germline V CDR1 and CDR2: MDHEN, SYDVKM. CDR3 nucleotides: TGTGCCAGCAGTTTACCCCCTAGCACAGATACGCAGTATTTT. Translating it yields CASSLPPSTDTQYF.

The gene calls are TRBV11-3 and TRBJ2-5; the D gene is possibly TRBD2 (6 bases). This CDR3 is built from 14 residues. Germline V gives CDR1 SGHNT, CDR2 YENEEA. With 2 bases removed from V and 1 base from J, the gap between germline ends came to 8 bases. This CDR3 reads CASSLSGPQETQYF. The CDR3 region has the DNA TGTGCCAGCAGCTTAAGCGGGCCCCAAGAGACCCAGTACTTC. Full variable domain (missing parts from reference TRBV11-3 and TRBJ2-5): EAGVVQSPRYKIIEKKQPVAFWCNPISGHNTLYWYLQNLGQGPELLIRYENEEAVDDSQLPKDRFSAERLKGVDSTLKIQPAELGDSAVYLCASSLSGPQETQYFGPGTRLLVL.

The rearrangement uses TRBV19 and TRBJ2-5; possibly TRBD1 for D (5 bases). Per germline, CDR1 LNHDA and CDR2 SQIVND (reference sequence). There are 16 residues in the CDR3. The V and J ends lost 6 bases and 0 bases respectively, with 17 bases between them. The CDR3 coding sequence is TGTGCCAGTAGCCGGGTGGGGCGAGTGTACCAAGAGACCCAGTACTTC. It is translated as CASSRVGRVYQETQYF.

The J gene is TRBJ2-7, the V gene TRBV7-3; TRBD1 matches 10 bases. From germline, CDR1 is SGHTA and CDR2 FQGTGA. There are 12 residues in the CDR3. With V trimmed by 8 bases and J by 4 bases, 2 bases remained unmatched. The CDR3 nucleotides read TGTGCCAGCGGACAGGGGGGATACGAGCAGTACTTC. Translating gives CASGQGGYEQYF.

The chain has TRBV6-1 and TRBJ2-4; D possibly corresponds to TRBD2 (6 bases). Trimming removed 4 bases at V and 3 bases at J, with 22 bases between. This CDR3 has 18 residues. The germline V gene encodes CDR1 MNHNS and CDR2 SASEGT. The CDR3 loop is CASSVSRPFRGGKNIQYF. The CDR3, as DNA: TGTGCCAGCAGTGTGTCCCGGCCGTTTCGGGGAGGCAAAAACATTCAGTACTTC.

This clone turned up a few times. This rearrangement joins TRBV28 to TRBJ1-4, with D possibly TRBD1 on 6 matching bases. This CDR3 contains 14 residues. CDR1 is MDHEN, CDR2 SYDVKM, per germline. The V end lost 3 bases, the J end lost 2 bases, and 7 bases lay between the germline ends. CDR3 DNA sequence: TGTGCCAGCAGTTTGGGGGCGACTAATGAAAAACTGTTTTTT. This sequence encodes CASSLGATNEKLFF.

The V gene is TRBV5-4, the J gene TRBJ2-6; 9 bases agree with TRBD1. The germline V gene has CDR1 SGHNT and CDR2 YYREEE (reference sequence). J was trimmed by 7 bases and V by 4 bases; bases with no gene match: 12. This CDR3 is 17 amino acids long. CDR3 protein: CASSANPPGQGANVLTF. The CDR3, as DNA: TGTGCCAGCAGCGCAAACCCTCCGGGACAGGGAGCCAACGTCCTGACTTTC. Using reference TRBV5-4 and TRBJ2-6 for the parts outside the CDR3, the full variable domain is ETGVTQSPTHLIKTRGQQVTLRCSSQSGHNTVSWYQQALGQGPQFIFQYYREEENGRGNFPPRFSGLQFPNYSSELNVNALELDDSALYLCASSANPPGQGANVLTFGAGSRLTVL.

The V gene is TRBV6-1, the J gene TRBJ1-2, with TRBD1 as a possible D gene (6 bases). CDR1 and CDR2 from the germline V gene are MNHNS and SASEGT. There are 15 residues in the CDR3. V lost 2 bases to trimming and J lost 5 bases, with 15 bases between them. DNA of the CDR3: TGTGCCAGCAGTGAATCCGGGGGGGCGAAGTATGGCTACACCTTC. This translates into CASSESGGAKYGYTF.